Shown below are 16 T cell receptor beta chains from a single sample sequenced in a study of T cells after posttransplantation cyclophosphamide. Busulfan-fludarabine conditioning, marrow transplant, and cyclophosphamide on days +3 and +4 were administered. Clones were read by immunoSEQ multiplex PCR, and TCRdb kept only the in-frame ones, dropping some. The sample has over 9,000 clones; 75% to 95% are singletons. The specimen was PBMCs, collected after allogeneic stem cell transplant with posttransplant cyclophosphamide. Receptors originate from a female patient aged 30-39 years who received an allogeneic stem cell transplant from an unrelated donor, was CMV-positive, and had no GVHD. The T cells may partly be graft donor cells.

The chain carries TRBV6-5 and TRBJ2-1; TRBD2 might be the D (6 bases). The germline gives CDR1 MNHEY, CDR2 SVGAGI. V was trimmed by 7 bases and J by 2 bases, leaving 15 bases between them. The CDR3 is 15 amino acids. CDR3 protein: CASTPAGRTYNEQFF. The DNA for the CDR3 is TGTGCCAGCACCCCGGCGGGGCGAACCTACAATGAGCAGTTCTTC.

The chain recombines TRBV6-1 with TRBJ2-5; no firm D call. This CDR3 is built from 11 residues. Germline values: CDR1 MNHNS, CDR2 SASEGT. The V end lost 6 bases, the J end lost 3 bases, and 5 bases lay between the germline ends. CDR3 sequence: CASSPEETQYF. DNA of the CDR3: TGTGCCAGCAGCCCGGAAGAGACCCAGTACTTC.

The genes are TRBV6-1 and TRBJ2-7; 12 nucleotides agree with TRBD2. Germline V CDR1 and CDR2: MNHNS, SASEGT. The CDR3 is 14 amino acids. The V segment lost 10 bases and the J segment 1 base; nucleotides outside the gene matches: 5. The CDR3 DNA sequence: TGTGCCATAGCCGGACTAGCGGGGTCCTACGAGCAGTACTTC. Residues: CAIAGLAGSYEQYF.

The CDR3 loop is CASSPHHGLLGLGQYF. The CDR3 nucleotides are TGTGCCAGCAGTCCACACCATGGGCTACTGGGGCTGGGGCAGTACTTC. The chain uses TRBV27 and TRBJ2-7, with a tentative D call TRBD1 (5 bases). V was trimmed by 5 bases and J by 9 bases, leaving 26 bases between them. This CDR3 is 16 amino acids long. Per germline, CDR1 MNHEY and CDR2 SMNVEV (reference sequence).

The gene calls are TRBV18 and TRBJ2-7; TRBD1 is a possible D gene (5 bases). CDR1 is KGHSH, CDR2 LQKENI, per germline. Trimming took 5 bases from V and 3 from J, leaving 17 bases between them. The CDR3 spans 15 residues. The DNA of the CDR3 is TGTGCCAGCTCAACAGGCCAAGGACAACACTACGAGCAGTACTTC. Encoded protein: CASSTGQGQHYEQYF.

The chain joins TRBV7-9 to TRBJ1-1; weak D call: TRBD1 (6 bases). The CDR3 totals 14 residues. V lost 0 bases, J lost 1 base, and 6 bases lay in between. The germline V gene encodes CDR1 SEHNR and CDR2 FQNEAQ (reference sequence). The chain's CDR3 is CASSLAGANTEAFF. CDR3 nucleotide sequence: TGTGCCAGCAGCTTAGCGGGGGCGAACACTGAAGCTTTCTTT.

In this sample, this clone turned up once. The chain links TRBV19 to TRBJ1-5, with D unclear. Trimming removed 3 bases at V and 4 bases at J, with 13 bases between. This CDR3 comprises 15 residues. Germline V gene sequence: CDR1 LNHDA, CDR2 SQIVND (reference sequence). The CDR3 region is CASSIRLGGNQPQHF. The CDR3 nucleotides read TGTGCCAGTAGTATCCGTCTTGGCGGAAATCAGCCCCAGCATTTT.

V is TRBV5-1 and J is TRBJ1-2, with 7 positions matching TRBD1. V lost 7 bases, J lost 8 bases, and 17 bases stayed unmatched. The CDR3 length is 15 residues. From germline, CDR1 is SGHRS and CDR2 YFSETQ. The CDR3 loop is CASRSQTGSTEGYTF. CDR3 in DNA: TGCGCCAGCCGAAGCCAGACAGGGTCCACAGAAGGCTACACCTTC. Using reference TRBV5-1 and TRBJ1-2 for the parts outside the CDR3, the full variable domain is KAGVTQTPRYLIKTRGQQVTLSCSPISGHRSVSWYQQTPGQGLQFLFEYFSETQRNKGNFPGRFSGRQFSNSRSEMNVSTLELGDSALYLCASRSQTGSTEGYTFGSGTRLTVV.

There are a few counts of this clone. V usage is TRBV6-1 and J usage is TRBJ1-4, with 8 bases matching TRBD1. Germline CDR1 MNHNS, CDR2 SASEGT. The V segment lost 6 bases and the J segment 10 bases; nucleotides outside the gene matches: 10. CDR3 length: 14 amino acids. CDR3 region: CASRDQGASGKLFF. CDR3 DNA sequence: TGTGCCAGCAGGGACCAGGGGGCCTCGGGAAAACTGTTTTTT.

The chain couples TRBV4-2 to TRBJ2-5; 10 nucleotides agree with TRBD2. Germline values: CDR1 LGHNA, CDR2 YNFKEQ. This CDR3 contains 16 residues. The trim removed 0 bases at V and 7 bases at J, leaving 8 bases unmatched. The CDR3 bases are TGTGCCAGCAGCCAAGATCATAGCGGGGGGCAGGGGACCCAGTACTTC. Translation: CASSQDHSGGQGTQYF.

The chain couples TRBV2 to TRBJ2-5, with 8 positions matching TRBD1. Germline trimming cut 3 bases from V and 1 base from J; bases unmatched to any gene: 13. Germline CDR1 SNHLY, CDR2 FYNNEI. The CDR3 is 18 residues long. The chain's CDR3 is CASSDVAGGFISQETQYF. In nucleotides, the CDR3 is TGTGCCAGCAGTGATGTGGCAGGGGGCTTTATTAGCCAAGAGACCCAGTACTTC.

V is TRBV6-1 and J is TRBJ2-1; a weak D match, TRBD2 (5 bases). The V gene's germline CDR1 is MNHNS and CDR2 SASEGT. V lost 2 bases and J 6 bases, leaving 11 bases between the germline ends. The CDR3 consists of 14 residues. The CDR3 here is CASSEPGLVNEQFF. CDR3 bases: TGTGCCAGCAGTGAACCGGGGTTGGTCAATGAGCAGTTCTTC.

The chain employs TRBV5-5 and TRBJ2-1; maybe TRBD2 (6 bases). The CDR3 sequence is 14 residues long. The germline gives CDR1 SGHKS, CDR2 YYEKEE (reference sequence). V dropped 2 bases and J dropped 7 bases, with 13 bases sitting between them. The DNA of the CDR3 is TGTGCCAGCAGCTTTATGTTCGGAGGGAATGAGCAGTTCTTC. Its translation is CASSFMFGGNEQFF.

The V and J genes are TRBV5-1 and TRBJ2-7; D is perhaps TRBD2 (5 bases). The CDR3 is 13 amino acids. The V gene's germline CDR1 is SGHRS and CDR2 YFSETQ. V was shortened by 7 bases and J by 4 bases, with 15 bases between the two germline ends. CDR3 amino acids: CASGVGREYEQYF. CDR3 DNA: TGCGCCAGCGGGGTTGGAAGGGAGTACGAGCAGTACTTC.

CDR3 sequence: CAISDSQGNQPQHF. The CDR3 DNA sequence: TGTGCCATCAGTGATAGTCAGGGAAATCAGCCCCAGCATTTT. The J gene is TRBJ1-5, the V gene TRBV10-3; tentative D call: TRBD1 (5 bases). V lost 3 bases, J lost 4 bases, and 10 bases lay in between. Germline V gives CDR1 ENHRY, CDR2 SYGVKD. The CDR3 loop spans 14 amino acids.

The V and J genes are TRBV7-3 and TRBJ2-5; 8 bases are a match to TRBD1. The last part of the DNA fits TRBJ2-7 better; the J call may be wrong. The CDR3 has 15 residues. Germline V gene sequence: CDR1 SGHTA, CDR2 FQGTGA. In nucleotides, the CDR3 is TGTGCCAGCAGCGGAGACAGGGGCTCCTCCTACGAGCAGTACTTC. Translating it yields CASSGDRGSSYEQYF.